Following are 18 T cell receptor beta chains from one sample sequenced in a study of cytomegalovirus exposure and HLA in healthy donors. Both 60 Vbeta primers and 13 Jbeta primers went into the PCR. Profiled with immunoSEQ multiplex PCR; TCRdb holds only in-frame clones, not every one. The sample has 210,000 or so clones; approximately 80% are singletons. What was sequenced was PBMCs. All receptors derive from a boy aged 2-15 years in good health and CMV-seronegative.

The V and J genes are TRBV7-9 and TRBJ2-3; D not certain. The CDR3 is made up of 13 amino acids. Looked up from germline, CDR1 is SEHNR and CDR2 is FQNEAQ (reference sequence). The V gene lost 5 bases and the J gene lost 3 bases, with 9 bases spanning the gap. CDR3: CASSDSLTDTQYF. The CDR3 nucleotides are TGTGCCAGCAGCGACTCCTTGACAGATACGCAGTATTTT.

This clone has only one observation. The rearrangement links TRBV28 to TRBJ2-5; the D gene is possibly TRBD1 (6 bases). Germline-derived CDR1 and CDR2 are MDHEN and SYDVKM. Between the trimmed V and J ends, which lost 3 bases and 5 bases, there was a span of 28 bases. The CDR3 totals 19 residues. In DNA, the CDR3 is TGTGCCAGCAGTTTCTCCTTTTTTCGAAAGGACAGCCAAGGGGAGACCCAGTACTTC. Translated, it gives CASSFSFFRKDSQGETQYF.

The chain combines TRBV18 with TRBJ2-3; D remains unclear. From germline, CDR1 is KGHSH and CDR2 LQKENI. V was shortened by 0 bases and J by 1 base, with 8 bases between the two germline ends. CDR3 length equals 15 residues. CDR3 amino acids: CASSPPGQGTDTQYF. DNA of the CDR3: TGTGCCAGCTCACCACCTGGGCAGGGCACAGATACGCAGTATTTT.

This clone was seen more than once but under ten times. The V gene is TRBV2, the J gene TRBJ2-7; D possibly corresponds to TRBD1 (6 bases). The CDR3 runs to 14 residues. Germline assignment: CDR1 SNHLY and CDR2 FYNNEI. V dropped 7 bases and J dropped 2 bases, with 15 bases sitting between them. In DNA, the CDR3 is TGTGCCAGCACGGGGTTCGACAGGACCTACGAGCAGTACTTC. This encodes CASTGFDRTYEQYF.

The rearrangement joins TRBV5-4 to TRBJ1-2, with 8 bases fitting TRBD1. The germline V gene encodes CDR1 SGHNT and CDR2 YYREEE (reference sequence). The ends lost 6 bases at V and 0 bases at J; junction bases unmatched: 10. The CDR3 contains 16 residues. CDR3 amino acids: CASIPDRVVPNYGYTF. CDR3 bases: TGTGCCAGCATCCCGGACAGGGTTGTTCCTAACTATGGCTACACCTTC.

This clone occurred a few times. This chain uses TRBV6-5 with TRBJ1-1; D not certain. The CDR3 runs 15 residues. The germline gives CDR1 MNHEY, CDR2 SVGAGI. The ends were cut back, 2 bases at V and 2 bases at J, with 12 bases in the middle. The CDR3 bases are TGTGCCAGCAGTTACGGGCCCGTCATTAACACTGAAGCTTTCTTT. Translated: CASSYGPVINTEAFF.

Concerning this clone: Other nucleotide sequences in the sample specify the same CDR3. V usage is TRBV29-1 and J usage is TRBJ1-2; 7 positions match TRBD1. The CDR3 sequence is 11 residues long. V trimming: 7 bases; J trimming: 7 bases; junction bases outside the gene matches: 6. Germline V CDR1 and CDR2: SQVTM, ANQGSEA. The CDR3 bases are TGCAGCGCAGGGCAGGGGGTTGGCTACACCTTC. Its protein is CSAGQGVGYTF.

CDR3 DNA sequence: TGTGCCACTCTGGGGGGAGGAAACACCATATATTTT. Amino acid sequence: CATLGGGNTIYF. The rearrangement joins TRBV6-1 to TRBJ1-3, with D perhaps TRBD1 (5 bases). V lost 10 bases and J lost 4, with 11 bases in between. The length of the CDR3 is 12 residues. Germline V CDR1 and CDR2: MNHNS, SASEGT.

The chain links TRBV2 to TRBJ1-3; D is uncertain. Between the trimmed V and J ends, which lost 10 bases and 0 bases, there was a span of 13 bases. CDR1 and CDR2 from the germline V gene are SNHLY and FYNNEI. This CDR3 has 14 amino acids. This chain's CDR3 is CATHQDSSGNTIYF. CDR3 DNA: TGTGCCACCCACCAGGACTCCTCTGGAAACACCATATATTTT.

The rearrangement links TRBV14 to TRBJ1-2; 8 positions match TRBD1. Trimming at V came to 1 base and at J to 6 bases, leaving 7 bases not matched to a gene. The CDR3 consists of 15 residues. Germline V gives CDR1 SGHDN, CDR2 FVKESK. CDR3 in DNA: TGTGCCAGCAGCCAAGTAGAAGGACAGGGACATGGCTACACCTTC. This codes for CASSQVEGQGHGYTF.

This clone has a handful of counts. The genes are TRBV21-1 and TRBJ2-2; no check of the table's D call, TRBD2, against the DNA was made. TRBV21-1 is deemed a pseudogene. This CDR3 is 17 amino acids long. CDR3 in DNA: TGTGCCAGCAGCAAATTTTTCGGGGGGGCCCTCTCCGGGGAGCTGTTTTTT. Residues: CASSKFFGGALSGELFF.

This clone was detected a few times. The chain employs TRBV6-6 and TRBJ1-5; D might be TRBD1 (6 bases). The CDR3 sequence is 14 residues long. V was trimmed by 5 bases and J by 5 bases, leaving 13 bases between them. Germline CDR1 reads MNHNY; CDR2 reads SVGAGI (reference sequence). CDR3 in amino acids: CASSPRQVDQPQHF. In DNA, the CDR3 is TGTGCCAGCAGTCCTCGACAGGTGGATCAGCCCCAGCATTTT.

This clone is a singleton in its sample. The chain has TRBV13 and TRBJ2-1; TRBD2 matches at 7 bases. Germline V gene sequence: CDR1 PRHDT, CDR2 FYEKMQ (reference sequence). V was pared by 2 bases and J by 8 bases, with 15 bases of the junction left unmatched. The CDR3 is 17 residues long. The chain's CDR3 is CASSLRQLANPGDEQFF. Written as DNA, the CDR3 is TGTGCCAGCAGCTTACGTCAACTAGCGAACCCCGGGGATGAGCAGTTCTTC. Full variable domain (remainder filled in from reference TRBV13 and TRBJ2-1): AAGVIQSPRHLIKEKRETATLKCYPIPRHDTVYWYQQGPGQDPQFLISFYEKMQSDKGSIPDRFSAQQFSDYHSELNMSSLELGDSALYFCASSLRQLANPGDEQFFGPGTRLTVL.

V is TRBV5-1 and J is TRBJ2-5, with TRBD2 matching over 12 bases. V trimming: 1 base; J trimming: 4 bases; junction bases outside the gene matches: 8. Germline V gene lookup returns CDR1 SGHRS and CDR2 YFSETQ. The CDR3 spans 17 residues. CDR3 amino acids: CASSLSSGRVFRETQYF. CDR3 DNA sequence: TGCGCCAGCAGCTTGTCTAGCGGGAGGGTGTTTCGAGAGACCCAGTACTTC.

This clone was detected only once. The V and J genes are TRBV7-9 and TRBJ2-2; no definite D call. Germline values: CDR1 SEHNR, CDR2 FQNEAQ (reference sequence). This CDR3 is 13 amino acids long. With 2 bases removed from V and 3 bases from J, the gap between germline ends came to 4 bases. The CDR3 here is CASSLSDTGELFF. CDR3 coding DNA: TGTGCCAGCAGCTTATCAGACACCGGGGAGCTGTTTTTT.

This clone was detected once. V and J are TRBV2 and TRBJ1-5; D remains unclear. The germline V gene has CDR1 SNHLY and CDR2 FYNNEI. This CDR3 is built from 15 residues. Between the trimmed V and J ends, which lost 2 bases and 4 bases, there was a span of 12 bases. The CDR3 bases are TGTGCCAGCAGTGAAACGGAGCACCGAAATCAGCCCCAGCATTTT. This sequence encodes CASSETEHRNQPQHF.

This chain joins TRBV11-2 and TRBJ2-1; 8 nucleotides line up with TRBD2. From germline, CDR1 is SGHAT and CDR2 FQNNGV. The length of the CDR3 is 13 residues. The ends lost 7 bases at V and 9 bases at J; junction bases unmatched: 8. CDR3 sequence: CASTAGTSSEQFF. CDR3 in DNA: TGTGCCAGCACCGCCGGGACTAGTTCTGAGCAGTTCTTC.

The rearrangement links TRBV7-8 to TRBJ1-3, with no clear D. This CDR3 contains 15 residues. The ends were cut back, 5 bases at V and 0 bases at J, with 11 bases in the middle. CDR1 is SGHVS and CDR2 is FQNEAQ in the germline V gene. The CDR3 loop reads CASSPRDFSGNTIYF. The CDR3 DNA follows: TGTGCCAGCAGCCCCCGGGATTTCTCTGGAAACACCATATATTTT.